This passage covers 11 T cell receptor beta chains from one sample sequenced in a study of early T cells in non-severe SARS-CoV-2 infection (dated by TCRdb to about 2021). Libraries were made using 5' RACE. Sequencing was performed on a NextSeq 500. TCRdb ran its own pipeline on the public reads, namely fastp trimming at Q25 and MiXCR clone calling, and kept in-frame beta chains. One record per CDR3 amino acid sequence lists the most common genes and DNA. In this sample the table shows almost 65,000 distinct CDR3 sequences, around 4.9% of which occur a single time. Just under 5% of the sample is taken by the ten largest. Sequences were obtained from whole blood. Receptors were obtained from an adult who was a healthcare worker with PCR-confirmed SARS-CoV-2 infection or an uninfected control (not recorded which).

This clonotype was seen more than once but under ten times. The chain is built from TRBV19 and TRBJ2-2; D gene ambiguous. V shed 4 bases and J shed 5 bases, with 2 bases lying between them. CDR1 is LNHDA, CDR2 SQIVND, per germline (reference sequence). The length of the CDR3 is 11 residues. The CDR3 spells CASSNTGELFF. The CDR3 DNA reads TGTGCCAGTAGTAATACCGGGGAGCTGTTTTTT.

In its sample, this clonotype was seen a few times. The gene calls are TRBV3-1 and TRBJ2-1, with 11 bases fitting TRBD2. CDR3 length: 19 amino acids. Germline CDR1 and CDR2: LGHDT and YNNKEL (reference sequence). V lost 0 bases to trimming and J lost 7 bases; unmatched junction nucleotides: 14. CDR3 DNA sequence: TGTGCCAGCAGCCAAGAAGTTCCCTCTAGCGGGGGGTCAGGGAATGAGCAGTTCTTC. Its translation is CASSQEVPSSGGSGNEQFF.

V and J are TRBV29-1 and TRBJ2-1; 11 bases agree with TRBD2. V was clipped by 6 bases and J by 0 bases; unmatched bases: 10. The CDR3 spans 17 residues. The germline gives CDR1 SQVTM, CDR2 ANQGSEA. DNA for the CDR3: TGCAGCGTCCGGGGACTAGCGGAGGCCAGCTCCTACAATGAGCAGTTCTTC. Protein: CSVRGLAEASSYNEQFF.

The chain combines TRBV29-1 with TRBJ1-2; D not resolved. Germline CDR1 SQVTM, CDR2 ANQGSEA. The CDR3 has 12 residues. The germline V and J ends were trimmed by 3 bases and 1 base, with 6 bases remaining between them. CDR3 region: CSVDHSNYGYTF. The CDR3 bases are TGCAGCGTTGATCACAGTAACTATGGCTACACCTTC.

The gene calls are TRBV7-8 and TRBJ2-1; 9 positions match TRBD1. The CDR3 loop spans 13 amino acids. J was trimmed by 10 bases and V by 1 base; bases with no gene match: 2. Germline values: CDR1 SGHVS, CDR2 FQNEAQ. CDR3 sequence: CASSLVGTGEQFF. The CDR3 DNA sequence: TGTGCCAGCAGCTTAGTTGGGACAGGGGAGCAGTTCTTC.

This clonotype was detected ten times or more. This chain links TRBV6-6 with TRBJ2-1, with 11 bases identical to TRBD2. The CDR3 covers 16 residues. CDR1 is MNHNY, CDR2 SVGAGI, per germline (reference sequence). V lost 0 bases to trimming and J lost 7 bases; unmatched junction nucleotides: 5. CDR3 amino acids: CASSYSRLAGSNEQFF. In DNA form, the CDR3 reads TGTGCCAGCAGTTACTCGAGACTAGCGGGATCGAATGAGCAGTTCTTC.

There are many counts of this clonotype. The rearrangement uses TRBV7-2 and TRBJ2-5, with 7 bases aligning to TRBD1. From germline, CDR1 is SGHTA and CDR2 FQGNSA. Trimming at V came to 5 bases and at J to 5 bases, leaving 11 bases not matched to a gene. The CDR3 contains 15 residues. The CDR3 is CASSRSTGLYETQYF. CDR3 sequence (DNA): TGTGCCAGCAGCCGATCGACAGGGCTTTATGAGACCCAGTACTTC.

This clonotype was picked up many times. The V call is TRBV20-1, the J call TRBJ1-2; D unclear. The CDR3 consists of 15 residues. V lost 0 bases to trimming and J lost 0 bases, with 11 bases between them. Germline assignment: CDR1 DFQATT and CDR2 SNEGSKA (reference sequence). The CDR3 DNA sequence: TGCAGTGCTAGAGATGTCGGCAGCGCTAACTATGGCTACACCTTC. This codes for CSARDVGSANYGYTF.

This clonotype was recorded at least ten times. The V gene is TRBV12-3 or TRBV12-4, the J gene TRBJ2-1; D possibly uses TRBD1 or TRBD2 (5 bases each). The CDR3 length is 14 residues. V gave up 4 bases and J gave up 5 bases, with 12 bases separating them. The CDR3 here is CASSWGGPNNEQFF. CDR3 coding DNA: TGTGCCAGCAGTTGGGGCGGGCCCAACAATGAGCAGTTCTTC.

The chain recombines TRBV20-1 with TRBJ1-5, with D perhaps TRBD1 (6 bases). With 1 base removed from V and 4 bases from J, the gap between germline ends came to 20 bases. The CDR3 is 17 amino acids. Germline V gene sequence: CDR1 DFQATT, CDR2 SNEGSKA (reference sequence). The CDR3 spells CSARVQGGQWGNQPQHF. CDR3 DNA: TGCAGTGCTAGAGTCCAGGGAGGACAGTGGGGTAATCAGCCCCAGCATTTT.

This clonotype has more than one count but fewer than ten. The rearrangement uses TRBV7-9 and TRBJ2-1; D uncertain. The germline V gene has CDR1 SEHNR and CDR2 FQNEAQ (reference sequence). The V gene lost 4 bases and the J gene lost 9 bases, with 7 bases spanning the gap. This CDR3 is 11 amino acids long. CDR3 region: CASSSLVEQFF. The CDR3 coding sequence is TGTGCCAGCAGCTCCCTCGTTGAGCAGTTCTTC.